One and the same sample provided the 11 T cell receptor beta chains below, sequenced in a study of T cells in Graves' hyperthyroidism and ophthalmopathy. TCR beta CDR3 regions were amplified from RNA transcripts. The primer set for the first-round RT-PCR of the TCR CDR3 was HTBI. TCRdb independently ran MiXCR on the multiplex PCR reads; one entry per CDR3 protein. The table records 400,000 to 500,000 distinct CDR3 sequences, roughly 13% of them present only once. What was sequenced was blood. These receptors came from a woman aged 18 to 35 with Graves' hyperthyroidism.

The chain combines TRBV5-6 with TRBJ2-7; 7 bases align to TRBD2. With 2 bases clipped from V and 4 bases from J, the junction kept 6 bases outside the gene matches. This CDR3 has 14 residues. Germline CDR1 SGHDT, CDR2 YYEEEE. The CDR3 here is CASSFPSGGYEQYF. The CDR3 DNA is TGTGCCAGCAGCTTTCCTAGCGGAGGATACGAGCAGTACTTC. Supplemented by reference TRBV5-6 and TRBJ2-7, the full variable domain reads DAGVTQSPTHLIKTRGQQVTLRCSPKSGHDTVSWYQQALGQGPQFIFQYYEEEERQRGNFPDRFSGHQFPNYSSELNVNALLLGDSALYLCASSFPSGGYEQYFGPGTRLTVT.

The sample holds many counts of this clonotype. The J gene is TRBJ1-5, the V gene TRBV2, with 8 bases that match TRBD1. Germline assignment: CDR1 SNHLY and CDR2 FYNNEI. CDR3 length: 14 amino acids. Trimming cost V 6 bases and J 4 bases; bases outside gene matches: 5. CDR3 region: CASRRDRMNQPQHF. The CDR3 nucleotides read TGTGCCAGCAGACGGGACAGGATGAATCAGCCCCAGCATTTT.

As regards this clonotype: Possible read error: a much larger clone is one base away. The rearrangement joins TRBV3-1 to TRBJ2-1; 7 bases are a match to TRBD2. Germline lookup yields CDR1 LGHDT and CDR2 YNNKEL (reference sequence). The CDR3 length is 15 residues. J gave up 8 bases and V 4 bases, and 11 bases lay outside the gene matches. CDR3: CASSPSGKGSYEQFF. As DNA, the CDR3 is TGTGCCAGCAGCCCCAGCGGGAAGGGGTCTTATGAGCAGTTCTTC.

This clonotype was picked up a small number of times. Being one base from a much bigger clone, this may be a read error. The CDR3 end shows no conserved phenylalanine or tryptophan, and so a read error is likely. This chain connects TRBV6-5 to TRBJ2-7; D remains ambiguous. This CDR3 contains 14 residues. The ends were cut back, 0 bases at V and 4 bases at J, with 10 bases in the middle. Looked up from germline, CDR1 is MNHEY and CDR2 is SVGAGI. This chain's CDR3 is CASSYSPMGYEQYL. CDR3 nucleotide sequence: TGTGCCAGCAGTTACTCACCAATGGGATACGAGCAGTACCTC.

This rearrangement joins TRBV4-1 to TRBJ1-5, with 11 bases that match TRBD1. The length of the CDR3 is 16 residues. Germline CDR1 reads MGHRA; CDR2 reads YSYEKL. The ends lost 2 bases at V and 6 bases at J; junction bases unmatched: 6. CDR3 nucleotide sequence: TGCGCCAGCAGCCAACAAACGGGACAGGGGGGTCAGCCCCAGCATTTT. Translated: CASSQQTGQGGQPQHF.

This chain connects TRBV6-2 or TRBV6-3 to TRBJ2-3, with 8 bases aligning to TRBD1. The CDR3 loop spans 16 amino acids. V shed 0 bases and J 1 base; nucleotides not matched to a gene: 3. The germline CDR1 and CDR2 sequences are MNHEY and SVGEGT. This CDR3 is CASSYSWGQGTDTQYF. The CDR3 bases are TGTGCCAGCAGTTACTCGTGGGGACAGGGCACAGATACGCAGTATTTT.

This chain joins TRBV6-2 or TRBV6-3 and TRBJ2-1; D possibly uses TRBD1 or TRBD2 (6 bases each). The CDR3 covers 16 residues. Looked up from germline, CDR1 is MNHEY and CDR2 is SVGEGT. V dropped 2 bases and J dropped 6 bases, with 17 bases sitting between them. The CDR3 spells CASSYTSRGSGNEQFF. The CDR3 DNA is TGTGCCAGCAGTTACACTTCCAGGGGTAGCGGCAATGAGCAGTTCTTC.

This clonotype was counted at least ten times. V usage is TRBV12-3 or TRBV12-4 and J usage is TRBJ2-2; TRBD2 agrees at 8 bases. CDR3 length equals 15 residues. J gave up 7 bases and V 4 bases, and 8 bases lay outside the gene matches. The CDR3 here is CASSSQAGGLGELFF. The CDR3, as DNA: TGTGCCAGCAGTTCCCAGGCGGGAGGTCTCGGGGAGCTGTTTTTT.

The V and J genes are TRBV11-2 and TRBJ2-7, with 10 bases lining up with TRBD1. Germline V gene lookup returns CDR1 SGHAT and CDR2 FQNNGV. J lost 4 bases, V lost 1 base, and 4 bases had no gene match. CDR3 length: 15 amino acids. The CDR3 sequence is CASSLATGGSYEQYF. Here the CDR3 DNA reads TGTGCCAGCAGCTTAGCGACAGGGGGCAGTTACGAGCAGTACTTC.

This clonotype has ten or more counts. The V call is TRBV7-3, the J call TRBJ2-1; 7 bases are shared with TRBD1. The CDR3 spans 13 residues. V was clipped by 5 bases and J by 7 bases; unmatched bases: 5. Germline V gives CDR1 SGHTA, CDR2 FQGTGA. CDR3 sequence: CASSVGTANEQFF. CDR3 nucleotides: TGTGCCAGCAGCGTCGGGACAGCTAATGAGCAGTTCTTC. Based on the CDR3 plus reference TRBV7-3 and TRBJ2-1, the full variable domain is GAGVSQTPSNKVTEKGKYVELRCDPISGHTALYWYRQSLGQGPEFLIYFQGTGAADDSGLPNDRFFAVRPEGSVSTLKIQRTERGDSAVYLCASSVGTANEQFFGPGTRLTVL.

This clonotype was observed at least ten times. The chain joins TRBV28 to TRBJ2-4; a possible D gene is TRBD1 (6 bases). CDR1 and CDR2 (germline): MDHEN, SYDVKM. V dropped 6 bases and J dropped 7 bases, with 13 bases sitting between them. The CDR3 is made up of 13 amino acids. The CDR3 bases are TGTGCCAGCAGCCTGGCAGGGGCGAACATTCAGTACTTC. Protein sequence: CASSLAGANIQYF.